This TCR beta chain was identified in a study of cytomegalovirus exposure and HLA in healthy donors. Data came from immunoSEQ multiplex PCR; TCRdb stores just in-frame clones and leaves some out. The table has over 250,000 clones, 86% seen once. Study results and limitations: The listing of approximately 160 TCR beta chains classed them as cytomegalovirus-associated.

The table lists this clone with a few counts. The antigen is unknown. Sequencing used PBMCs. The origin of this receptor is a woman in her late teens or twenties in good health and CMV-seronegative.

The CDR3 sequence is CASSQSTGAPAHF. The CDR3 bases are TGCGCCAGCAGCCAATCAACAGGGGCACCTGCCCACTTT. The genes are TRBV4-3 and TRBJ1-6, with 7 bases matching TRBD1. CDR1 and CDR2 from the germline V gene are LGHNA and YSLEER. With 2 bases clipped from V and 18 bases from J, the junction kept 10 bases outside the gene matches. The CDR3 has 13 amino acids.